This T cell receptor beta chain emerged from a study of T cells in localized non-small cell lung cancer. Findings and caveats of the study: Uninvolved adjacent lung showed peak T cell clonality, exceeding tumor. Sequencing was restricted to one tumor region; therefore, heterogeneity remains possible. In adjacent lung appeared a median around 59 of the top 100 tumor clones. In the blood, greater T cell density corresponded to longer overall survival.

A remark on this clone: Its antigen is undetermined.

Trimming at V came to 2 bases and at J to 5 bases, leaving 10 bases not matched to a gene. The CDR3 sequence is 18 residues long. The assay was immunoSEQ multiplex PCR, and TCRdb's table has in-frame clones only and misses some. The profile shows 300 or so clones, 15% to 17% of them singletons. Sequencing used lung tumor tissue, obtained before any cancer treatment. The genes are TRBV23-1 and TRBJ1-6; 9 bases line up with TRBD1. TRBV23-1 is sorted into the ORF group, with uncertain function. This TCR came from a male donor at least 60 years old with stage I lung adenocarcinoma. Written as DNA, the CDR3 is TGCGCCAGCAGTCAACCGATCACAGGGGGCGAGCATAATTCACCCCTCCACTTT. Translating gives CASSQPITGGEHNSPLHF.